This TCR beta chain was found in a study of Graves' ophthalmopathy and Graves' hyperthyroidism. TCR beta CDR3 regions were amplified from RNA transcripts. RT-PCR in the first round used HTBI primers; a second-round multiplex PCR followed. TCRdb re-analysed the multiplex PCR reads in MiXCR, keeping a single row per CDR3 protein. The sample carries 500,000 to 600,000 distinct CDR3 sequences, approximately 35% recorded once. There are a few counts of this clonotype. The antigen remains unidentified. Study outcomes and limitations: Ophthalmopathy could be told apart from stable hyperthyroidism by a 13-signature model (about 90% sensitivity, about 80% specificity).

The hyperthyroidism patients had a new diagnosis of under 2 months' duration and were aged 18 to 65. Enrollment excluded any patients with other autoimmune diseases, uncontrolled infections, pregnancy or lactation. As diagnostic evidence, clinical symptoms, serum thyroxine, TRAb, thyroid ultrasound and orbital computed tomography were relied upon. The CDR3 length is 15 residues. Trimming left V 5 bases short and J 3 bases short, with 13 bases between. This rearrangement joins TRBV12-3 or TRBV12-4 to TRBJ1-4; D may be TRBD1 (6 bases). Sequencing input: peripheral blood or thyroid tissue (not recorded which). The sequence was collected from an adult man with Graves' hyperthyroidism. The CDR3 spells CASSVTGPANEKLFF. The DNA for the CDR3 is TGTGCCAGCAGTGTTACAGGGCCAGCTAATGAAAAACTGTTTTTT.